What follows describes a single T cell receptor beta chain. Its antigen is unknown. RNA was isolated and reverse transcribed to cDNA, the sequencing template. Here immunoSEQ multiplex PCR was the method, and the copy in TCRdb shows in-frame clones only, minus some. The sample shows roughly 100,000 clones, about nine tenths of them seen only once. The record originates from a study of CD8+ T cells in alopecia areata. Overall study results and limits: Scalp clonality and expanded CD8+ clones among the top 100 fell significantly with tofacitinib.

CDR3 length: 11 amino acids. Germline CDR1 is MNHEY and CDR2 is SMNVEV (reference sequence). Trimming cost V 7 bases and J 8 bases, with 11 bases left between them. Treatment: oral pan-JAK inhibitor, 5-10 mg twice daily. The chain uses TRBV27 and TRBJ1-1; D call uncertain. Here the sequenced sample was CD8+ T cells sorted from blood, taken at approximately week 30, from a patient treated with tofacitinib. The receptor was derived from a human donor with alopecia areata. CDR3 nucleotide sequence: TGTGCCAGCATCCTGGCGGGGGAAGCTTTCTTT. Its protein is CASILAGEAFF.